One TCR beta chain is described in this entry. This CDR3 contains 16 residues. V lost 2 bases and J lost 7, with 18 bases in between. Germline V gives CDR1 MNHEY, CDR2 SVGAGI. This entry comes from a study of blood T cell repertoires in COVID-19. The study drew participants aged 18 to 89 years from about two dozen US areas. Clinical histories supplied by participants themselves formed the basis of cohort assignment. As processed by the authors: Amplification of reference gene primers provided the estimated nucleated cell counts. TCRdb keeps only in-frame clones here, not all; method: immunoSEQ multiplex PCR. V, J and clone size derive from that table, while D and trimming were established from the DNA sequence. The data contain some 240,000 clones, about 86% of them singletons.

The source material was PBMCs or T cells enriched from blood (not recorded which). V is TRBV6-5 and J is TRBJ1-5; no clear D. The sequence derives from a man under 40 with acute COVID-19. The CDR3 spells CASSYAVPKGGQPQHF. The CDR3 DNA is TGTGCCAGCAGTTACGCGGTCCCCAAAGGTGGGCAGCCCCAGCATTTT.